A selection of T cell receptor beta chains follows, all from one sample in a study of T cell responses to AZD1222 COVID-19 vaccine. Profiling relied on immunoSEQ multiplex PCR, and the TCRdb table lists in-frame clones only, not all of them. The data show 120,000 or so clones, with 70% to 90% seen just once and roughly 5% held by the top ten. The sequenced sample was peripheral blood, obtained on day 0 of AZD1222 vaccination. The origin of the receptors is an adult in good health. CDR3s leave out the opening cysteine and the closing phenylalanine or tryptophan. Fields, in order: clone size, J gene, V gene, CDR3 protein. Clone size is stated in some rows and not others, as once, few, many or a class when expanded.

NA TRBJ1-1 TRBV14 ASSRSRNTEAF
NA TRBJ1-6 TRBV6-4 ASSETYGSPLH
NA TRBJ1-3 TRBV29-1 SVEPSAGNTIY
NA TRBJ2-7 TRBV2 ASSARPGGLIEQY
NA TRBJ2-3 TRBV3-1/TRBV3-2 ASSQYGADTQY
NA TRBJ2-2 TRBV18 ASSPSLENTGELF
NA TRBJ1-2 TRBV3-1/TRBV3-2 ASSRGGRNYGYT
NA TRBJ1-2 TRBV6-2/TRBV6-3 ASSSGQGLNYGYT
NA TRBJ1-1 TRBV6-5 ASIPPAKNTEAF
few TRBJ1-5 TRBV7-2 ASSLEVAYNQPQH
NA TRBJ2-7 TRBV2 ASSEAELADRYEQY
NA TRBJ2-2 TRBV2 ASSGGLAGGPGELF
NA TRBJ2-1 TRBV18 ASSPTELAGGFYNEQF
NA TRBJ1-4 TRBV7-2 ASSGDGANEKLF
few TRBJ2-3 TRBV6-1 ASSEDRGLVTQY
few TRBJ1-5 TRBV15 ATSREQGHQPQH
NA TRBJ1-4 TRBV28 ASKPPGTFREKLF
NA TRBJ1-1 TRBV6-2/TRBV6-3 ASSSDRGNTEAF
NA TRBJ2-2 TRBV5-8 ASSWRQGPANTGELF
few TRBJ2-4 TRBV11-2 ASSLGPTSGIQY
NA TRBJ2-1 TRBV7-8 ASSLDLAPDEQF
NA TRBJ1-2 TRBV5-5 ASSLTDGIYGYT
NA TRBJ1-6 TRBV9 ASSRGTLGPLH
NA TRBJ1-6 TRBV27 ASTPSGTSNSPLH
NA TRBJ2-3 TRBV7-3 ASSERGGSPTDTQY
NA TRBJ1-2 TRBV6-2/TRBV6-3 ASSRGLQGGGYT
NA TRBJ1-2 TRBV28 ASSPGSKRYGYT
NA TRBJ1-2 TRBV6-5 ASSYSPTGGGYT
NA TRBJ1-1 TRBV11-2 ASSFTTGVDTEAF
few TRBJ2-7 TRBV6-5 ASSPSAWSYEQY
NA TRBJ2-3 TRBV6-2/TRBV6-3 ASSSAHSGTDTQY
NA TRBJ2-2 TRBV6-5 ASTRTTGNTGELF
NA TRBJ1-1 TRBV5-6 ASSWGVLNTEAF
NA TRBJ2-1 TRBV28 ASKRVNEQF
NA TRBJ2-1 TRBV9 ASSGDRGSSYNEQF
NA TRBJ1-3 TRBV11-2 ASSFQPGNTIY
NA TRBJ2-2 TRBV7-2 ASSLNFQGANTGELF
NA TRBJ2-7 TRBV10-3 AISGSYEQY
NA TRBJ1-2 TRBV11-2 ASSPSPGTTANYGYT
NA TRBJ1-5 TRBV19 ASSIGQSDQPQH
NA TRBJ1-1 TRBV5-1 VSRREGTEAF
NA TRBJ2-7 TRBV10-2 ASSGGQGAGEQY
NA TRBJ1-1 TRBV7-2 ASSLRDRGREAF
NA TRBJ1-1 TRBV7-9 ASSLAQNTEAF
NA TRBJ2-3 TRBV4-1 ASSQARDSDTQY
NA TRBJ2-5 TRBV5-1 ASSLGAGGRGETQY
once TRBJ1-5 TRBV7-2 ASSFSGGRFQPQH
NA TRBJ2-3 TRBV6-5 ASRSGAGETDTQY